Below, 6 T cell receptor beta chains from the same sample are listed, as sequenced in a study of T cells in Graves' hyperthyroidism and ophthalmopathy (dated by TCRdb to about 2019). The library came from multiplex PCR. Sequencer: Illumina HiSeq 2000. The TCR beta CDR3 regions were amplified from RNA transcripts. For the first round of RT-PCR on the TCR CDR3, the HTBI primer set was used together with the Qiagen OneStep RT-PCR kit. In TCRdb, the public reads were trimmed at Q25 with fastp and aligned with MiXCR, with productive beta chains retained. Rows merge per CDR3 protein into single entries with the most common DNA and genes. The sample yields over 550,000 distinct CDR3 sequences; around 17% were counted once. The ten top clones hold around a sixth of the sample. Sequences were obtained from blood. The receptors here all came from a woman between 18 and 29 years old with Graves' hyperthyroidism.

In the case of this clonotype: A much larger clone differs from this one at a single base, so this may be a read error. The chain employs TRBV3-1 and TRBJ2-3; D possibly corresponds to TRBD1 (6 bases). Germline-derived CDR1 and CDR2 are LGHDT and YNNKEL (reference sequence). The CDR3 consists of 15 residues. CDR3 region: CASSPTGSPADTRYF. The CDR3 bases are TGTGCCAGCAGCCCCACAGGGTCCCCCGCAGATACGCGGTATTTT.

V is TRBV2 and J is TRBJ1-5; perhaps TRBD1 as D (5 bases). The germline CDR1 and CDR2 sequences are SNHLY and FYNNEI. V was shortened by 8 bases and J by 11 bases, with 13 bases between the two germline ends. This CDR3 comprises 11 residues. CDR3 nucleotide sequence: TGTGCCAGCGGGACCACCGGGGCCCAGCATTTT. Protein: CASGTTGAQHF. Based on the CDR3 plus reference TRBV2 and TRBJ1-5, the full variable domain is EPEVTQTPSHQVTQMGQEVILRCVPISNHLYFYWYRQILGQKVEFLVSFYNNEISEKSEIFDDQFSVERPDGSNFTLKIRSTKLEDSAMYFCASGTTGAQHFGDGTRLSIL.

This clonotype was seen repeatedly, ten times or more. V and J are TRBV3-1 and TRBJ2-1; TRBD2 matches 10 bases. Germline loops: CDR1 LGHDT, CDR2 YNNKEL (reference sequence). CDR3 length: 16 residues. V lost 3 bases, J lost 7 bases, and 9 bases stayed unmatched. The CDR3 DNA sequence: TGTGCCAGCAGCCATTGGAGCGGGAGGGGGCATAATGAGCAGTTCTTC. This sequence encodes CASSHWSGRGHNEQFF.

The genes are TRBV27 and TRBJ2-1; D is unresolved. V was cut by 2 bases and J by 10 bases, with 12 bases left in between. This CDR3 region has 13 residues. The germline CDR1 and CDR2 sequences are MNHEY and SMNVEV (reference sequence). The CDR3 bases are TGTGCCAGCAGTTTAACGGGTCCCCAGGAGCAGTTCTTC. Translated: CASSLTGPQEQFF.

This clonotype was observed at least ten times. This chain connects TRBV20-1 to TRBJ1-1; TRBD1 aligns across 7 bases. Germline CDR1 DFQATT, CDR2 SNEGSKA (reference sequence). The junction had 16 bases not matched to a gene; V was cut back by 4 bases and J by 8 bases. The CDR3 runs 15 residues. The CDR3 nucleotides are TGCAGTGCTATTAACCACAGGGGAAGTTCGTCCGAAGCTTTCTTT. Protein sequence: CSAINHRGSSSEAFF.

This clonotype was seen ten or more times. This chain connects TRBV6-1 to TRBJ1-6; 8 positions match TRBD1. The V gene end was trimmed by 5 bases and the J gene end by 8 bases; junction bases not matched to a gene: 11. Germline CDR1 and CDR2: MNHNS and SASEGT. The CDR3 extends over 16 amino acids. CDR3 loop: CASSYQGAVRDSPLHF. Written as DNA, the CDR3 is TGTGCCAGCAGTTATCAGGGGGCAGTCAGGGATTCACCCCTCCACTTT.